A single TCR beta chain is shown here with its context. The antigen is not known. Given a much more abundant clone one base away, this may be a read error. The template used for profiling TCR beta VDJ and CDR3 was genomic DNA. TCRdb used MiXCR to reprocess the reads, holding one entry per CDR3 protein. The data contain 210,000 or so distinct CDR3 sequences, roughly 50% of them singletons. The data originate from a study of CD8+CD57+ T cells in acquired aplastic anemia. Study as a whole: DNA per sorted CD4+ or CD8+ sample ranged about 0.2 to 30 ug, averaging 3.2 ug. Study-wide findings and caveats: Patients shared approximately 30 CD8+ CDR3 sequences with controls.

Those patients picked for sequencing had displayed CD8+CD57+ cell expansion on flow cytometry. V gave up 5 bases and J gave up 7 bases; unmatched junction bases: 12. The CDR3 runs 15 residues. CDR1 is DFQATT and CDR2 is SNEGSKA in the germline V gene (reference sequence). The source of this sequence is a human donor with aplastic anemia. The sample consisted of sorted CD4+, CD8+, or CD8+CD57+ T cells (not recorded which) from PBMCs. The chain combines TRBV20-1 with TRBJ2-7, with 12 bases lining up with TRBD2. The CDR3 DNA reads as TGCAGTGCTCCTCCGGGACTAGCGGGTTACAATGAGCAGTACTTC. Its protein is CSAPPGLAGYNEQYF.